These 26 T cell receptor beta chains originate from one sample sequenced in a study of naive CD8 T cells in extremely preterm neonates. Measured with immunoSEQ multiplex PCR; TCRdb has only the in-frame clones, and not every one. This sample has roughly 5,700 clones, with almost 98% found just once. Material for sequencing was naive CD8+ T cells from blood. Every receptor here comes from a human donor in good health.

The chain employs TRBV10-3 and TRBJ1-4; maybe TRBD1 (5 bases). The germline V and J ends were trimmed by 8 bases and 8 bases, with 12 bases remaining between them. Germline V gene sequence: CDR1 ENHRY, CDR2 SYGVKD. This CDR3 has 12 residues. CDR3 amino acids: CAIGPQGEKLFF. The CDR3 DNA reads TGTGCCATCGGCCCCCAGGGCGAAAAACTGTTTTTT.

The chain links TRBV2 to TRBJ2-3, with no clear D. CDR1 and CDR2 from the germline V gene are SNHLY and FYNNEI. The CDR3 extends over 16 amino acids. V lost 2 bases to trimming and J lost 0 bases, with 12 bases between them. The CDR3 loop reads CASSEWLVGSTDTQYF. The CDR3 nucleotides read TGTGCCAGCAGTGAATGGCTAGTTGGGAGCACAGATACGCAGTATTTT.

The rearrangement uses TRBV14 and TRBJ2-2; possible D gene TRBD2, 5 bases. The CDR3 extends over 16 amino acids. Germline V gene lookup returns CDR1 SGHDN and CDR2 FVKESK. The germline V and J ends were trimmed by 0 bases and 6 bases, with 14 bases remaining between them. CDR3: CASSQDSLAGAGELFF. In DNA form, the CDR3 reads TGTGCCAGCAGCCAAGATTCTCTAGCAGGCGCCGGGGAGCTGTTTTTT.

The chain combines TRBV7-9 with TRBJ2-2; 7 bases line up with TRBD1. V gave up 4 bases and J gave up 5 bases; unmatched junction bases: 4. CDR1 is SEHNR, CDR2 FQNEAQ, per germline (reference sequence). The CDR3 consists of 14 residues. The CDR3, as DNA: TGTGCCAGCAGCTCCGAGACAGGGACCGGGGAGCTGTTTTTT. Encoded protein: CASSSETGTGELFF.

This clone was detected once. The CDR3 is CASGWRDTIYF. For the CDR3, the DNA is TGTGCCAGCGGCTGGAGGGACACCATATATTTT. This rearrangement joins TRBV6-5 to TRBJ1-3; no clear D. Trimming left V 8 bases short and J 8 bases short, with 10 bases between. The germline V gene has CDR1 MNHEY and CDR2 SVGAGI. The CDR3 loop spans 11 amino acids.

The chain joins TRBV19 to TRBJ1-2, with a possible D match to TRBD1 (5 bases). Germline lookup yields CDR1 LNHDA and CDR2 SQIVND (reference sequence). The CDR3 loop spans 15 amino acids. Trimming pared 6 bases from V and 3 bases from J, leaving 17 bases between. The CDR3 nucleotides are TGTGCCAGTAGCGGACGACAGTCTGGGGACTATGGCTACACCTTC. It is translated as CASSGRQSGDYGYTF.

The chain uses TRBV27 and TRBJ1-1; no firm D call. Germline lookup yields CDR1 MNHEY and CDR2 SMNVEV (reference sequence). The CDR3 loop spans 13 amino acids. Trimming pared 3 bases from V and 4 bases from J, leaving 9 bases between. The CDR3 DNA sequence: TGTGCCAGCAGTTTCAGCAGAGGCACTGAAGCTTTCTTT. It yields the protein CASSFSRGTEAFF.

This clone has just one count. V usage is TRBV5-3 and J usage is TRBJ2-7; tentatively, D is TRBD2 (7 bases). TRBV5-3 is labeled an ORF, and its function is uncertain. The CDR3 sequence is 15 residues long. V was clipped by 0 bases and J by 4 bases, with 14 bases between them. CDR3 amino acids: CARSLEEGEGYEQYF. The CDR3 region has the DNA TGTGCCAGAAGCTTGGAGGAGGGGGAGGGTTACGAGCAGTACTTC.

The chain links TRBV4-1 to TRBJ1-1, with TRBD1 matching over 7 bases. The germline CDR1 and CDR2 sequences are MGHRA and YSYEKL. V dropped 3 bases and J dropped 0; count of bases not matched to a gene: 7. This CDR3 contains 16 residues. For the CDR3, the DNA is TGCGCCAGCAGCCAGCCGGGACAGAAAATGAACACTGAAGCTTTCTTT. Translating it yields CASSQPGQKMNTEAFF.

For the CDR3, the DNA is TGCGCCAGCAGCTCGACAGTGGGAACTGAAGCTTTCTTT. Residues: CASSSTVGTEAFF. The chain joins TRBV5-1 to TRBJ1-1, with D perhaps TRBD1 (5 bases). V was cut by 3 bases and J by 5 bases, with 11 bases left in between. The CDR3 totals 13 residues. Per germline, CDR1 SGHRS and CDR2 YFSETQ.

This chain uses TRBV10-3 with TRBJ1-2, with D uncertain. Germline V gene data show CDR1 as ENHRY and CDR2 as SYGVKD. Trimming stripped 7 bases from V and 4 bases from J, with 13 bases between. The length of the CDR3 is 13 residues. The CDR3 reads CAITVEPPYGYTF. The CDR3 DNA follows: TGTGCCATCACGGTCGAGCCGCCCTATGGCTACACCTTC.

This clone occurred once. The J gene is TRBJ2-6, the V gene TRBV4-1; D gene unclear. The V gene lost 4 bases and the J gene lost 0 bases, with 7 bases spanning the gap. Germline CDR1 reads MGHRA; CDR2 reads YSYEKL. This CDR3 has 15 amino acids. The CDR3 here is CASSPLYSGANVLTF. CDR3 nucleotides: TGCGCCAGCAGCCCACTCTACTCTGGGGCCAACGTCCTGACTTTC.

The chain has TRBV18 and TRBJ1-2; 7 positions match TRBD1. This CDR3 comprises 13 residues. Germline lookup yields CDR1 KGHSH and CDR2 LQKENI. The J segment lost 4 bases and the V segment lost 4 bases, leaving 3 bases of the junction unmatched. The CDR3 loop reads CASSLGGSYGYTF. CDR3 nucleotides: TGTGCCAGCTCACTAGGGGGCAGCTATGGCTACACCTTC.

This chain connects TRBV11-2 to TRBJ1-1, with 7 bases lining up with TRBD1. The CDR3 covers 14 residues. The trim removed 3 bases at V and 4 bases at J, leaving 5 bases unmatched. Looked up from germline, CDR1 is SGHAT and CDR2 is FQNNGV. The CDR3 sequence is CASSLTGSGTEAFF. In nucleotides, the CDR3 is TGTGCCAGCAGCTTGACAGGGTCGGGCACTGAAGCTTTCTTT.

J is TRBJ2-2 and V is TRBV7-9; D uncertain. Trimming took off 6 bases at V and 7 bases at J, with 12 bases between the two ends. This CDR3 is 13 amino acids long. CDR1 is SEHNR and CDR2 is FQNEAQ in the germline V gene (reference sequence). Here the CDR3 DNA reads TGTGCCAGCAGTTCCAGGTCATTCGGGGAGCTGTTTTTT. Translation gives CASSSRSFGELFF.

The rearrangement links TRBV10-2 to TRBJ2-1; D remains ambiguous. V lost 5 bases to trimming and J lost 8 bases, with 7 bases between them. Germline V gene sequence: CDR1 WSHSY, CDR2 SAAADI. This CDR3 is 11 amino acids long. In DNA form, the CDR3 reads TGCGCCAGCAGTCGGGTATATGAGCAGTTCTTC. Its protein is CASSRVYEQFF.

Only one count was recorded for this clone. V usage is TRBV30 and J usage is TRBJ2-7; TRBD1 aligns across 8 bases. Germline CDR1 GTSNPN, CDR2 SVGIG (reference sequence). V lost 1 base and J lost 6; bases outside the gene matches: 14. CDR3 size: 16 residues. The CDR3 sequence: CAWSAMTVGTGTEQYF. The CDR3, as DNA: TGTGCCTGGAGTGCGATGACCGTAGGGACAGGCACCGAGCAGTACTTC.

The rearrangement uses TRBV18 and TRBJ2-5, with 7 bases aligning to TRBD1. CDR3 length equals 14 residues. Germline lookup yields CDR1 KGHSH and CDR2 LQKENI. V trimming: 6 bases; J trimming: 3 bases; junction bases outside the gene matches: 7. This CDR3 reads CASSLTGAEETQYF. DNA of the CDR3: TGTGCCAGCTCCCTCACAGGGGCTGAAGAGACCCAGTACTTC.

The V call is TRBV7-3, the J call TRBJ2-7; the match to TRBD1 covers 7 bases. This CDR3 spans 12 amino acids. In germline, CDR1 is SGHTA, CDR2 FQGTGA. J was trimmed by 6 bases and V by 10 bases; bases with no gene match: 9. The CDR3 loop is CATRQGGSEQYF. CDR3 nucleotides: TGTGCCACACGACAGGGCGGCTCCGAGCAGTACTTC.

V and J are TRBV2 and TRBJ2-5; 9 positions match TRBD2. This CDR3 is built from 14 residues. The trim removed 7 bases at V and 4 bases at J, leaving 7 bases unmatched. Germline CDR1 SNHLY, CDR2 FYNNEI. For the CDR3, the DNA is TGTGCCAGCAAGGTGCTAGCGGGACCAGAGACCCAGTACTTC. As protein: CASKVLAGPETQYF. Full variable domain (remainder filled in from reference TRBV2 and TRBJ2-5): EPEVTQTPSHQVTQMGQEVILRCVPISNHLYFYWYRQILGQKVEFLVSFYNNEISEKSEIFDDQFSVERPDGSNFTLKIRSTKLEDSAMYFCASKVLAGPETQYFGPGTRLLVL.

The V call is TRBV7-8, the J call TRBJ1-3; TRBD1 might be the D (5 bases). Deletions cut 0 bases from V and 7 bases from J, with 13 bases between. This CDR3 is 15 amino acids long. Germline lookup yields CDR1 SGHVS and CDR2 FQNEAQ. In DNA, the CDR3 is TGTGCCAGCAGCTTAGCCGGGGGGATTGTCAACACCATATATTTT. This encodes CASSLAGGIVNTIYF.

This clone occurred once. The chain links TRBV28 to TRBJ1-1, with D uncertain. The CDR3 is 15 amino acids. Trimming pared 3 bases from V and 0 bases from J, leaving 11 bases between. In germline, CDR1 is MDHEN, CDR2 SYDVKM. DNA for the CDR3: TGTGCCAGCAGTTTCTACCAACGGGTGAACACTGAAGCTTTCTTT. Translation gives CASSFYQRVNTEAFF.

This chain uses TRBV5-1 with TRBJ1-1, with D possibly being TRBD1 (6 bases). From germline, CDR1 is SGHRS and CDR2 YFSETQ. The CDR3 sequence is 16 residues long. V shed 0 bases and J shed 4 bases, with 16 bases lying between them. DNA of the CDR3: TGCGCCAGCAGCTTGGTAGGCGGGCAGGGGAGCACTGAAGCTTTCTTT. It specifies CASSLVGGQGSTEAFF.

The DNA for the CDR3 is TGCGCCAGCAGCCAACGGGGAATGGGCTACACCTTC. Its translation is CASSQRGMGYTF. V usage is TRBV4-3 and J usage is TRBJ1-2; D not resolved. The length of the CDR3 is 12 residues. V shed 2 bases and J shed 8 bases, with 9 bases lying between them. Germline loops: CDR1 LGHNA, CDR2 YSLEER.

This chain joins TRBV11-3 and TRBJ2-1; 14 bases agree with TRBD2. Germline V CDR1 and CDR2: SGHNT, YENEEA. The CDR3 consists of 17 residues. Losses at the gene ends were 5 bases for V and 7 bases for J; bases not matched to a gene: 10. This chain's CDR3 is CASSAGTSGRRSNEQFF. The CDR3 nucleotides read TGTGCCAGCAGCGCCGGGACTAGCGGGAGACGCTCGAATGAGCAGTTCTTC.

The V and J genes are TRBV4-3 and TRBJ1-5; D possibly corresponds to TRBD1 (6 bases). The CDR3 is 16 residues long. The V end lost 0 bases, the J end lost 3 bases, and 12 bases lay between the germline ends. Per the germline V gene, CDR1 is LGHNA and CDR2 is YSLEER. Here the CDR3 reads CASSQDWTAYNQPQHF. The CDR3 coding sequence is TGCGCCAGCAGCCAAGATTGGACAGCCTACAATCAGCCCCAGCATTTT.